The text below deals with one T cell receptor (beta chain). Sequencing used immunoSEQ multiplex PCR; TCRdb keeps in-frame clones, though not all of them. Altogether about 98,000 clones are present, roughly 87% being singletons, with the ten largest covering over 2%. The sample belongs to a study of blood T cell repertoires in COVID-19. For the study at large: Whether acute or convalescent, the COVID-19 samples came from the United States, Italy and Spain. The cDNA or gDNA used as material had been derived from T cells, B-cell-depleted T cells, or PBMCs.

With 2 bases removed from V and 0 bases from J, the gap between germline ends came to 23 bases. Germline V lookup: CDR1 GTSNPN, CDR2 SVGIG (reference sequence). The CDR3 consists of 19 residues. This sequence joins TRBV30 and TRBJ1-5; D is undetermined. The clonotype originates from a man in his forties or fifties with active COVID-19. Sequenced: peripheral blood. The CDR3 spells CAWSPPKITGSFSNQPQHF. The CDR3 nucleotides read TGTGCCTGGAGTCCGCCAAAAATAACCGGGAGCTTTAGCAATCAGCCCCAGCATTTT.